Shown below are 4 T cell receptor beta chains from a single sample sequenced in a study of blood T cell repertoires in COVID-19. Sequencing used immunoSEQ multiplex PCR; TCRdb keeps in-frame clones, though not all of them. The table lists 170,000 or so clones, over 80% of them singletons, with 7% in the top ten. Specimen: peripheral blood. The source of these receptors is a woman in her thirties or forties with COVID-19, enrolled during active disease.

This clone was counted a single time. This CDR3 reads CASSWGTADSYEQYF. The DNA of the CDR3 is TGCGCCAGCAGCTGGGGGACAGCAGACTCCTACGAGCAGTACTTC. The chain links TRBV5-1 to TRBJ2-7, with 7 bases lining up with TRBD1. CDR1 SGHRS and CDR2 YFSETQ come from the germline V gene. The CDR3 runs 15 residues. With V trimmed by 3 bases and J by 0 bases, 6 bases remained unmatched.

V is TRBV19 and J is TRBJ1-2, with 9 bases lining up with TRBD1. This CDR3 is 13 amino acids long. Germline CDR1 is LNHDA and CDR2 is SQIVND (reference sequence). With V trimmed by 5 bases and J by 7 bases, 5 bases remained unmatched. The CDR3 DNA reads as TGTGCCAGTAGTCGACAGGGGGATGGTGGCTACACCTTC. This gives the protein CASSRQGDGGYTF. Together with reference TRBV19 and TRBJ1-2, the CDR3 gives the full variable domain: DGGITQSPKYLFRKEGQNVTLSCEQNLNHDAMYWYRQDPGQGLRLIYYSQIVNDFQKGDIAEGYSVSREKKESFPLTVTSAQKNPTAFYLCASSRQGDGGYTFGSGTRLTVV.

The rearrangement joins TRBV12-5 to TRBJ2-2, with 7 bases matching TRBD1. The CDR3 sequence is 13 residues long. Trimming cost V 6 bases and J 6 bases; bases outside gene matches: 4. Per the germline V gene, CDR1 is LGHNT and CDR2 is FRNRAP. Here the CDR3 DNA reads TGTGCTAGTGGCCGACAGGGACCCGGGGAGCTGTTTTTT. It yields the protein CASGRQGPGELFF. The complete variable domain, with remaining parts taken from reference TRBV12-5 and TRBJ2-2, reads DARVTQTPRHKVTEMGQEVTMRCQPILGHNTVFWYRQTMMQGLELLAYFRNRAPLDDSGMPKDRFSAEMPDATLATLKIQPSEPRDSAVYFCASGRQGPGELFFGEGSRLTVL.

This chain links TRBV27 with TRBJ2-7, with D unclear. The length of the CDR3 is 15 residues. CDR1 and CDR2 from the germline V gene are MNHEY and SMNVEV (reference sequence). V shed 4 bases and J shed 4 bases, with 17 bases lying between them. Here the CDR3 reads CASSSRPRRGYEQYF. CDR3 nucleotide sequence: TGTGCCAGCAGTTCCCGCCCGAGGCGCGGATACGAGCAGTACTTC.